One sample yielded the 20 T cell receptor beta chains listed below, sequenced in a study of radiation and T cells in renal cell carcinoma. Time point denoted: blood 4 weeks post-SBRT, at nephrectomy. Treatment reported: 15 Gy SBRT to primary tumor, nephrectomy 4 weeks later. Produced via immunoSEQ multiplex PCR; TCRdb's table is partial and in-frame only. The sample holds around 100,000 clones; more than 65% are singletons and the top ten take about 7.2%. Source: blood, taken from a patient whose treatment included radiotherapy and nephrectomy. Every receptor here comes from a man in his 60s with renal cell carcinoma.

The chain combines TRBV19 with TRBJ2-4; no reliable D call. Germline V gene data show CDR1 as LNHDA and CDR2 as SQIVND (reference sequence). Trimming removed 5 bases from V and 8 bases from J, with 16 bases in between. This CDR3 is built from 14 residues. CDR3: CASSVFGTTDIQYF. CDR3 bases: TGTGCCAGTAGTGTGTTCGGCACCACGGACATTCAGTACTTC.

The chain has TRBV28 and TRBJ1-1, with unresolved D. The CDR3 runs 15 residues. V lost 6 bases to trimming and J lost 2 bases, with 16 bases between them. Germline CDR1 MDHEN, CDR2 SYDVKM. In DNA form, the CDR3 reads TGTGCCAGCAGCTCCCCCGGACGTAGAAACACTGAAGCTTTCTTT. It translates to CASSSPGRRNTEAFF.

The V and J genes are TRBV11-3 and TRBJ2-7, with D possibly being TRBD1 or TRBD2 (6 bases each). V was cut by 5 bases and J by 4 bases, with 15 bases left in between. The CDR3 runs 14 residues. Germline assignment: CDR1 SGHNT and CDR2 YENEEA. The CDR3 bases are TGTGCCAGCAGCCCGGGGGCGGACGGTTACGAGCAGTACTTC. As protein: CASSPGADGYEQYF. The full variable domain, in which reference TRBV11-3 and TRBJ2-7 provide the parts outside the CDR3, is EAGVVQSPRYKIIEKKQPVAFWCNPISGHNTLYWYLQNLGQGPELLIRYENEEAVDDSQLPKDRFSAERLKGVDSTLKIQPAELGDSAVYLCASSPGADGYEQYFGPGTRLTVT.

The V call is TRBV7-2, the J call TRBJ2-5, with TRBD2 as a possible D gene (5 bases). The germline V and J ends were trimmed by 1 base and 4 bases, with 10 bases remaining between them. Germline-derived CDR1 and CDR2 are SGHTA and FQGNSA. The CDR3 spans 14 residues. DNA of the CDR3: TGTGCCAGCAGCTTAGACCTGGGGAGAGAGACCCAGTACTTC. This encodes CASSLDLGRETQYF.

The rearrangement uses TRBV2 and TRBJ2-1; D is uncertain. The V and J ends lost 4 bases and 5 bases respectively, with 12 bases between them. The CDR3 contains 14 residues. Per germline, CDR1 SNHLY and CDR2 FYNNEI. CDR3 nucleotides: TGTGCCAGCAGTGTCCTATACAGTAACAATGAGCAGTTCTTC. Translating it yields CASSVLYSNNEQFF.

This chain links TRBV18 with TRBJ1-1; D remains ambiguous. Germline V CDR1 and CDR2: KGHSH, LQKENI. This CDR3 is 15 amino acids long. The ends were cut back, 0 bases at V and 4 bases at J, with 12 bases in the middle. CDR3 sequence: CASSPPNPSVTEAFF. The CDR3 DNA reads TGTGCCAGCTCACCACCAAATCCCTCAGTCACTGAAGCTTTCTTT.

The chain is built from TRBV9 and TRBJ2-3, with TRBD2 identical over 8 bases. Trimming took 4 bases from V and 1 from J; bases not matched to a gene: 14. The CDR3 runs to 18 residues. Per germline, CDR1 SGDLS and CDR2 YYNGEE. DNA for the CDR3: TGTGCCAGCAGCACACCGGGACTAGATCACCCCGGCACAGATACGCAGTATTTT. Protein: CASSTPGLDHPGTDTQYF.

The chain has TRBV6-5 and TRBJ1-5; D remains ambiguous. V was trimmed by 2 bases and J by 7 bases, leaving 9 bases between them. Germline CDR1 is MNHEY and CDR2 is SVGAGI. The CDR3 has 13 residues. The CDR3 DNA reads TGTGCCAGCAGTTACGGTGGACGGCAGCCCCAGCATTTT. Translating gives CASSYGGRQPQHF.

The chain uses TRBV4-1 and TRBJ1-2, with D maybe TRBD1 (5 bases). The CDR3 loop spans 14 amino acids. Looked up from germline, CDR1 is MGHRA and CDR2 is YSYEKL. The V gene lost 6 bases and the J gene lost 5 bases, with 16 bases spanning the gap. In DNA form, the CDR3 reads TGCGCCAGCAGGCGGGGCAGTCAAGGGTATGGCTACACCTTC. This encodes CASRRGSQGYGYTF.

The chain combines TRBV6-1 with TRBJ2-5, with 10 bases lining up with TRBD2. V shed 1 base, J shed 1 base, and the junction held 0 bases outside the gene matches. This CDR3 contains 15 residues. Germline CDR1 reads MNHNS; CDR2 reads SASEGT. The CDR3 reads CASSEGTSGQETQYF. CDR3 DNA: TGTGCCAGCAGTGAAGGGACTAGCGGCCAAGAGACCCAGTACTTC.

V usage is TRBV7-8 and J usage is TRBJ2-5; D possibly uses TRBD1 or TRBD2 (5 bases each). The germline V gene has CDR1 SGHVS and CDR2 FQNEAQ. The CDR3 sequence is 14 residues long. Trimming took 5 bases from V and 1 from J, leaving 11 bases between them. This chain's CDR3 is CASSPGQFQETQYF. Here the CDR3 DNA reads TGTGCCAGCAGCCCGGGGCAGTTCCAAGAGACCCAGTACTTC.

This chain uses TRBV6-5 with TRBJ2-7; D gene ambiguous. The CDR3 totals 14 residues. The germline V and J ends were trimmed by 7 bases and 3 bases, with 16 bases remaining between them. The germline V gene encodes CDR1 MNHEY and CDR2 SVGAGI. CDR3 coding DNA: TGTGCCAGCATAATAGTAGGCAGTAACTACGAGCAGTACTTC. Translation gives CASIIVGSNYEQYF.

The table lists this clone with a few counts. The chain joins TRBV19 to TRBJ2-5; 8 bases map to TRBD2. The CDR3 consists of 13 residues. Germline CDR1 reads LNHDA; CDR2 reads SQIVND (reference sequence). Trimming took 9 bases from V and 1 from J; bases not matched to a gene: 4. The CDR3 DNA reads TGTGCCAGCAGGACTAGCAGCCAAGAGACCCAGTACTTC. This codes for CASRTSSQETQYF. The full variable domain, with the rest looked up from reference TRBV19 and TRBJ2-5, is DGGITQSPKYLFRKEGQNVTLSCEQNLNHDAMYWYRQDPGQGLRLIYYSQIVNDFQKGDIAEGYSVSREKKESFPLTVTSAQKNPTAFYLCASRTSSQETQYFGPGTRLLVL.

This clone was detected a few times. This chain links TRBV19 with TRBJ1-1; weak D call: TRBD1 (5 bases). CDR1 and CDR2 (germline): LNHDA, SQIVND (reference sequence). The CDR3 length is 15 residues. V lost 6 bases, J lost 1 base, and 15 bases lay in between. CDR3 DNA: TGTGCCAGTAGGACCACAGGCTTAGGGAACACTGAAGCTTTCTTT. This translates into CASRTTGLGNTEAFF.

The J gene is TRBJ2-5, the V gene TRBV27; D not resolved. Germline V lookup: CDR1 MNHEY, CDR2 SMNVEV (reference sequence). The CDR3 consists of 13 residues. V shed 2 bases and J shed 1 base, with 5 bases lying between them. The CDR3, as DNA: TGTGCCAGCAGTTTAAGTGGCCAAGAGACCCAGTACTTC. This gives the protein CASSLSGQETQYF.

The gene calls are TRBV4-3 and TRBJ2-1; 10 nucleotides agree with TRBD2. V shed 2 bases and J 6 bases; nucleotides not matched to a gene: 10. There are 17 residues in the CDR3. In germline, CDR1 is LGHNA, CDR2 YSLEER. For the CDR3, the DNA is TGCGCCAGCAGCCAAAACTTACCTAGCGGGAGTCCCAATGAGCAGTTCTTC. This translates into CASSQNLPSGSPNEQFF.

This chain connects TRBV2 to TRBJ2-5, with D possibly TRBD1 on 7 matching bases. TRBJ2-7 explains the end of the DNA better; the J call may be wrong. Germline CDR1 and CDR2: SNHLY and FYNNEI. The CDR3 runs 14 residues. The DNA for the CDR3 is TGTGCCAGCAGGCGGGACAGCCCGGGGGACGAGCAGTACTTC. This sequence encodes CASRRDSPGDEQYF.

V usage is TRBV13 and J usage is TRBJ1-2; 12 nucleotides line up with TRBD1. V shed 0 bases and J 4 bases; nucleotides not matched to a gene: 6. The CDR3 covers 17 residues. Germline-derived CDR1 and CDR2 are PRHDT and FYEKMQ (reference sequence). CDR3 sequence (DNA): TGTGCCAGCAGCTTAGGGGGACAGGGGGCCTTTGGCTATGGCTACACCTTC. It yields the protein CASSLGGQGAFGYGYTF.

This clone was seen just once. The V call is TRBV10-2, the J call TRBJ1-1; possibly TRBD1 for D (5 bases). The germline V gene encodes CDR1 WSHSY and CDR2 SAAADI. The CDR3 is 13 residues long. Trimming took 2 bases from V and 6 from J, leaving 10 bases between them. DNA for the CDR3: TGCGCCAGCAGTGAGCCAGTAGGGGCTGAAGCTTTCTTT. Its protein is CASSEPVGAEAFF.

The rearrangement uses TRBV6-6 and TRBJ1-2, with D maybe TRBD1 (6 bases). V lost 2 bases and J 6 bases, leaving 10 bases between the germline ends. The CDR3 contains 13 residues. CDR1 and CDR2 from the germline V gene are MNHNY and SVGAGI (reference sequence). Written as DNA, the CDR3 is TGTGCCAGCAGTTACGAGGGGACACATGGCTACACCTTC. Its protein product is CASSYEGTHGYTF.